This TCR beta chain was observed in a study of T-cell reconstitution after alpha-beta-depleted transplantation in children. The CDR3 length is 12 residues. Trimming left V 4 bases short and J 4 bases short, with 11 bases between. Germline loops: CDR1 SQVTM, CDR2 ANQGSEA. This clonotype was detected ten times or more. Unique molecular identifiers were used to barcode this TCRbeta library. MiXCR, run by TCRdb on the PCR reads, gives a single entry per CDR3 protein. Here the sample spans about 110,000 distinct CDR3 sequences, approximately 10% being singletons. This receptor was obtained from a human donor who donated a stem cell graft to a child with acute lymphoblastic leukemia. Specimen: PBMCs from the stem cell graft donor, collected from the stem cell graft. The rearrangement links TRBV29-1 to TRBJ2-7, with D possibly called TRBD1 or TRBD2 (5 bases each). CDR3: CSVVAGSYEQYF. The CDR3 DNA is TGCAGCGTTGTAGCAGGGAGTTACGAGCAGTACTTC.